This TCR beta chain was profiled in a study of T cells in Graves' hyperthyroidism and ophthalmopathy. J gave up 7 bases and V 6 bases, and 5 bases lay outside the gene matches. The CDR3 runs 13 residues. Germline V gene lookup returns CDR1 ENHRY and CDR2 SYGVKD. Clinicians diagnosed patients from clinical symptoms, serum thyroxine and TRAb, thyroid ultrasound and orbital computed tomography. Study-wide results and caveats: Among clonotypes expanded in thyroid above 0.001, most were also found in blood.

Authors of the study amplified TCR beta CDR3 regions from RNA transcripts. Primed by the HTBI set, a first-round RT-PCR was run on the TCR CDR3. Each CDR3 protein gets one entry after TCRdb re-called the multiplex PCR reads with MiXCR. This sample carries 500,000 to 600,000 distinct CDR3 sequences, 40% to 50% of them seen once, and the ten largest clones take 44%. Comment on this clonotype: Its antigen is unknown.

The clonotype was recovered from an adult woman with Graves' disease, either hyperthyroidism or ophthalmopathy (not recorded which). Sequencing was performed on peripheral blood or thyroid tissue (not recorded which). The chain has TRBV10-3 and TRBJ1-1; 10 positions agree with TRBD1. Here the CDR3 reads CAISGTGALEAFF. In DNA, the CDR3 is TGTGCCATCAGCGGGACAGGGGCCCTTGAAGCTTTCTTT.